These 9 T cell receptor beta chains originate from one sample sequenced in a study of human T cells and chemical hapten exposure. Each CDR3 protein is one row after TCRdb ran MiXCR on the RACE reads. The table lists 350,000 or so distinct CDR3 sequences, around 6.9% of them singletons. Specified time point: patch test 1, 2 weeks after DPC sensitization. Described treatment: therapeutic diphenylcyclopropenone sensitization with weekly scalp DPC. The sample was whole blood, taken in connection with sensitization to the hapten diphenylcyclopropenone (DPC). The receptors derive from a woman aged 18 to 35 with alopecia areata. Some clones in this sample may be carry-over from other donors' samples.

There are a few counts of this clonotype. V and J are TRBV12-3 or TRBV12-4 and TRBJ1-2; D not resolved. The CDR3 covers 14 residues. With 5 bases removed from V and 8 bases from J, the gap between germline ends came to 18 bases. CDR3 sequence reads: CASSLSGVGSGYTF. The CDR3 region has the DNA TGTGCCAGCAGTCTTTCTGGAGTGGGCTCGGGCTACACCTTC.

This chain uses TRBV7-9 with TRBJ1-4; D ambiguous. In germline, CDR1 is SEHNR, CDR2 FQNEAQ (reference sequence). The CDR3 totals 12 residues. Trimming left V 1 base short and J 10 bases short, with 7 bases between. In nucleotides, the CDR3 is TGTGCCAGCAGCTTAGAATCCGGAAAACTGTTTTTT. It encodes CASSLESGKLFF.

This clonotype was found many times. The gene calls are TRBV7-2 and TRBJ2-3, with TRBD2 as a possible D gene (5 bases). The V end was cut by 1 base, the J end by 6 bases, with 11 bases between. The CDR3 extends over 14 amino acids. From germline, CDR1 is SGHTA and CDR2 FQGNSA. The CDR3 region is CASSLDSSSDTQYF. In DNA, the CDR3 is TGTGCCAGCAGCTTAGATTCTAGCTCGGATACGCAGTATTTT.

The chain links TRBV6-5 to TRBJ1-2, with D perhaps matching TRBD1 (5 bases). V was trimmed by 2 bases and J by 3 bases, leaving 13 bases between them. CDR3 length: 15 residues. In germline, CDR1 is MNHEY, CDR2 SVGAGI. The CDR3 bases are TGTGCCAGCAGTTACGGGACGGAACTACACTATGGCTACACCTTC. It encodes CASSYGTELHYGYTF.

Many counts were recorded for this clonotype. This chain connects TRBV7-6 to TRBJ2-3; D ambiguous. In germline, CDR1 is SGHVS, CDR2 FNYEAQ. Trimming stripped 3 bases from V and 2 bases from J, with 9 bases between. This CDR3 has 14 residues. The CDR3 DNA follows: TGTGCCAGCAGCTTTGGGCGGACCACAGATACGCAGTATTTT. Residues: CASSFGRTTDTQYF.

In its sample, this clonotype was seen a few times. The chain couples TRBV12-3 or TRBV12-4 to TRBJ2-7, with 9 bases fitting TRBD1. Trimming at V came to 4 bases and at J to 0 bases, leaving 4 bases not matched to a gene. CDR3 length equals 15 residues. CDR3 sequence: CASSSMTGGSYEQYF. The CDR3 DNA reads TGTGCCAGCAGTTCCATGACAGGGGGCTCCTACGAGCAGTACTTC.

This clonotype was picked up many times. V usage is TRBV6-2 or TRBV6-3 and J usage is TRBJ2-2, with 7 bases matching TRBD2. The CDR3 totals 16 residues. The germline V gene encodes CDR1 MNHEY and CDR2 SVGEGT. The V segment lost 5 bases and the J segment 1 base; nucleotides outside the gene matches: 7. In DNA form, the CDR3 reads TGTGCCAGCAGTCGCTCAGCGGGGTTGAACACCGGGGAGCTGTTTTTT. Encoded protein: CASSRSAGLNTGELFF.

In its sample, this clonotype was seen a few times. The rearrangement links TRBV2 to TRBJ1-4; no definite D call. CDR3 length: 11 residues. Germline values: CDR1 SNHLY, CDR2 FYNNEI. Trimming removed 3 bases from V and 10 bases from J, with 6 bases in between. The CDR3 loop reads CASSEEGKLFF. CDR3 coding DNA: TGTGCCAGCAGTGAGGAGGGAAAACTGTTTTTT.

The chain couples TRBV5-1 to TRBJ2-7; 7 bases align to TRBD2. From germline, CDR1 is SGHRS and CDR2 YFSETQ. CDR3 length equals 16 residues. After removal of 5 bases from V and 5 bases from J, the junction contained 16 bases not matched to a gene. The CDR3 sequence: CASRPTGTMSTHEQYF. CDR3 coding DNA: TGCGCCAGCAGACCTACCGGGACTATGTCGACCCACGAGCAGTACTTC.